The present entry profiles one TCR beta chain with its context. The data originate from a study of blood T cell repertoires in COVID-19. On the study more broadly: Spain, Italy and the United States supplied samples that represented acute and convalescent COVID-19. Nucleic acid was either cDNA or gDNA, and it came from T cells, B-cell-depleted T cells, or PBMCs.

CDR3 length: 15 amino acids. CDR1 is LNHNV and CDR2 is YYDKDF in the germline V gene (reference sequence). Trimming cost V 5 bases and J 2 bases, with 16 bases left between them. All enrollees were roughly 18 to 100 years old and from 20 to 25 US areas. Original analysis: Nucleated cell number was recorded as an estimate derived from reference gene primer amplification. Produced via immunoSEQ multiplex PCR; TCRdb's table is partial and in-frame only. The DNA was the basis for D and trimming; V, J and clone size are from that table. The sample records roughly 400,000 clones, around nine tenths being singletons.

This receptor was identified in a woman between 50 and 59 years old who had recovered from COVID-19. The genes are TRBV15 and TRBJ2-7; D is possibly TRBD2 (7 bases). The specimen sequenced was PBMCs or T cells enriched from blood (not recorded which). In DNA form, the CDR3 reads TGTGCCACCAGCGGCCATGCGGGGGCTACCTACGAGCAGTACTTC. Its translation: CATSGHAGATYEQYF.